The sequence of this T cell receptor beta chain was determined in a study of OX40 agonist ivuxolimab in advanced cancers. Study as a whole: Three patients showed partial responses: one hepatocellular carcinoma and two cutaneous melanoma cases.

The protocol was immunoSEQ multiplex PCR, while the TCRdb copy is restricted to in-frame clones and leaves out a portion. The sample records about 49,000 clones, almost 80% being singletons. CDR1 and CDR2 (germline): SNHLY, FYNNEI. The V and J ends lost 6 bases and 6 bases respectively, with 15 bases between them. This CDR3 is built from 13 residues. This chain uses TRBV2 with TRBJ2-7; D unresolved. This clonotype was obtained from an adult with an advanced solid tumor such as melanoma, head and neck, liver or kidney cancer. The material was CD4+ or CD8+ T cells sorted from blood, obtained in a trial of the OX40 agonist ivuxolimab. The CDR3 nucleotides are TGTGCCAGCAGGGGCAACAGTGACGGCGAGCAGTACTTC. It codes for CASRGNSDGEQYF.